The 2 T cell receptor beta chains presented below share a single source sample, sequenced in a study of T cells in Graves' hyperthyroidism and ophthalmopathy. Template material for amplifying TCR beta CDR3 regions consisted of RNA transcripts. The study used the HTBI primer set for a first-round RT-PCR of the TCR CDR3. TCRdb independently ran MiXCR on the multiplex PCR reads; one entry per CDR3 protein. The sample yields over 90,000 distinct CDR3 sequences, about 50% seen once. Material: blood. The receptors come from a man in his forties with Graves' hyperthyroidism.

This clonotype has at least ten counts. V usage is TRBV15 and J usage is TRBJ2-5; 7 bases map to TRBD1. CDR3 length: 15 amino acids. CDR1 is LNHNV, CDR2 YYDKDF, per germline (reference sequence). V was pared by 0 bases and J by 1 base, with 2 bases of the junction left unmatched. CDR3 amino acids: CATSREDRVQETQYF. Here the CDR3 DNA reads TGTGCCACCAGCAGAGAAGACAGGGTCCAAGAGACCCAGTACTTC. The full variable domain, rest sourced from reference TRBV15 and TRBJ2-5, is DAMVIQNPRYQVTQFGKPVTLSCSQTLNHNVMYWYQQKSSQAPKLLFHYYDKDFNNEADTPDNFQSRRPNTSFCFLDIRSPGLGDTAMYLCATSREDRVQETQYFGPGTRLLVL.

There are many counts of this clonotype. The CDR3 here is CSAPGQGAYEQYF. The CDR3 coding sequence is TGCAGTGCGCCGGGACAGGGCGCCTACGAGCAGTACTTC. J is TRBJ2-7 and V is TRBV20-1, with 9 bases fitting TRBD1. The junction had 5 bases not matched to a gene; V was cut back by 6 bases and J by 2 bases. The germline gives CDR1 DFQATT, CDR2 SNEGSKA (reference sequence). CDR3 length: 13 amino acids.